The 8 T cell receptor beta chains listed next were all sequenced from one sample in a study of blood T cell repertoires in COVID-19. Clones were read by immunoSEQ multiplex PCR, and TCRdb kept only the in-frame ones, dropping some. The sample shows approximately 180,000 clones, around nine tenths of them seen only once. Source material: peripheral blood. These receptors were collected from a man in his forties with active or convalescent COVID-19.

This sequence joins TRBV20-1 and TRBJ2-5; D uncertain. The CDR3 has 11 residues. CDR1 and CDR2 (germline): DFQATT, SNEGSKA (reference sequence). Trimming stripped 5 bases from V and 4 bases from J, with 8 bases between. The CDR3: CSAEDRETQYF. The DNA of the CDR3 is TGCAGTGCTGAAGATAGAGAGACCCAGTACTTC.

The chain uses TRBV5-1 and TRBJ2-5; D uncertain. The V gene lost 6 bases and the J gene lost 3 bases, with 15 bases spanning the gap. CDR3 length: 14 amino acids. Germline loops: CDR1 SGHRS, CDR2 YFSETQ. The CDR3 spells CASTTPGSEETQYF. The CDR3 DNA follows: TGCGCCAGCACCACCCCCGGGTCGGAAGAGACCCAGTACTTC.

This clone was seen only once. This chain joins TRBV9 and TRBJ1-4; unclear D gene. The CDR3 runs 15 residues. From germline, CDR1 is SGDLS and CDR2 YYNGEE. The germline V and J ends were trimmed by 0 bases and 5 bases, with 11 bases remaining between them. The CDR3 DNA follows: TGTGCCAGCAGCGTAGTGGGCCATGGAAATGAAAAACTGTTTTTT. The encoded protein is CASSVVGHGNEKLFF. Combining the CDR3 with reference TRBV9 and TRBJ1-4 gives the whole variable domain DSGVTQTPKHLITATGQRVTLRCSPRSGDLSVYWYQQSLDQGLQFLIQYYNGEERAKGNILERFSAQQFPDLHSELNLSSLELGDSALYFCASSVVGHGNEKLFFGSGTQLSVL.

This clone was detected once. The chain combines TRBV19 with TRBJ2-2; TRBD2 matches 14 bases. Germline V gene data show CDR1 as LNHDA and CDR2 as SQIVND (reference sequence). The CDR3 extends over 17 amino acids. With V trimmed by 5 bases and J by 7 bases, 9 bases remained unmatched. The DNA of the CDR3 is TGTGCCAGTAGTGTGACTAGCGGGGGGGCCGTTGTCGGGGAGCTGTTTTTT. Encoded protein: CASSVTSGGAVVGELFF.

CDR3 nucleotide sequence: TGTGCCAGCACAACCGTTGTTACAGGGATCACTGAAGCTTTCTTT. The encoded protein is CASTTVVTGITEAFF. The chain is built from TRBV28 and TRBJ1-1; TRBD1 might be the D (6 bases). Germline V lookup: CDR1 MDHEN, CDR2 SYDVKM. Trimming left V 7 bases short and J 4 bases short, with 19 bases between. This CDR3 has 15 amino acids.

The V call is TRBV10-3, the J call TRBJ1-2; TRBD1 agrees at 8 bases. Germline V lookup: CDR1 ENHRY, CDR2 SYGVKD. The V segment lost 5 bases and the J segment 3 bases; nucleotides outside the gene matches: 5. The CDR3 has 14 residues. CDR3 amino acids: CAISSGGADYGYTF. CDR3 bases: TGTGCCATCAGTTCAGGGGGCGCCGACTATGGCTACACCTTC.

The CDR3 region has the DNA TGCGCCAGCAGCCAGCCACAGGGTCAGCCCCAGCATTTT. Amino acids: CASSQPQGQPQHF. The chain carries TRBV4-1 and TRBJ1-5, with D tentatively TRBD1 (6 bases). The germline gives CDR1 MGHRA, CDR2 YSYEKL. The CDR3 totals 13 residues. V dropped 3 bases and J dropped 6 bases, with 9 bases sitting between them.

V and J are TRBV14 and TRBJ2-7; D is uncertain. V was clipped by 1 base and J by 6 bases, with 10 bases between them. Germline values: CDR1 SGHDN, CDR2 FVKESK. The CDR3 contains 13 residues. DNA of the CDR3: TGTGCCAGCAGCCAAGTCTTTACATCCGAGCAGTACTTC. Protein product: CASSQVFTSEQYF.